These T cell receptor beta chains were read from a single sample in a study of cytomegalovirus exposure and HLA in healthy donors. Produced via immunoSEQ multiplex PCR; TCRdb's table is partial and in-frame only. Altogether some 120,000 clones are present, 88% being singletons, with the ten largest covering about 1.5%. The material sequenced was PBMCs. The source is a man under 40 in good health and CMV-seronegative. Each CDR3 is given with its conserved first and last residue. Fields, in order: D gene, J gene, V gene, clone size, CDR3 DNA, CDR3 protein. A D gene is named only where the DNA matches it firmly. Only part of the rows carry a size: once, few, many, or a class if the clone is expanded.

>TRBD2|TRBJ2-2|TRBV7-7|.
TGTGCCAGCAGACTAGCGGGAGATACCGGGGAGCTGTTTTTT
CASRLAGDTGELFF
>TRBD1|TRBJ2-3|TRBV5-1|.
TGCGCCAGCACCCGTCAGGGGGGCACAGATACGCAGTATTTT
CASTRQGGTDTQYF
>TRBD2|TRBJ2-7|TRBV5-6|.
TGTGCCAGCAGCTGGCGGGGGACTAGCGGGAGACACGAGCAGTACTTC
CASSWRGTSGRHEQYF
>.|TRBJ2-7|TRBV6-6|.
TGTGCCAGCAGTGCTACAGGGAGCTCCTACGAGCAGTACTTC
CASSATGSSYEQYF
>.|TRBJ1-1|TRBV18|.
TGTGCCAGCTCACCGGGACTAGTTAACACTGAAGCTTTCTTT
CASSPGLVNTEAFF
>.|TRBJ1-3|TRBV2|.
TGTGCCAGCAGTGAAATTCCAGCTGGAAACACCATATATTTT
CASSEIPAGNTIYF
>.|TRBJ1-2|TRBV6-4|.
TGTGCCAGCAGTCGGGACACTGTCTATGGCTACACCTTC
CASSRDTVYGYTF
>TRBD2|TRBJ2-3|TRBV10-3|.
TGTGCCATCAGTGAGTCGGGTAGCGGGAGATCGGATACGCAGTATTTT
CAISESGSGRSDTQYF
>TRBD1|TRBJ1-1|TRBV7-7|.
TGTGCCAGCAGCGAAGACAGGGGGACTGAAGCTTTCTTT
CASSEDRGTEAFF
>TRBD1|TRBJ1-4|TRBV6-1|.
TGTGCCAGCAGTGATATGTCCGGGACAGGTACTGAAAAACTGTTTTTT
CASSDMSGTGTEKLFF
>.|TRBJ2-1|TRBV7-9|few
TGTGCCAGCAGCCCGAGGGGGGGTTTAAACAATGAGCAGTTCTTC
CASSPRGGLNNEQFF
>TRBD1|TRBJ1-1|TRBV10-2|.
TGCGCCAGCAGTGCGGGACAGTGGGCTTTCTTT
CASSAGQWAFF
>.|TRBJ2-1|TRBV5-6|once
TGTGCCAGCAGCTTGGATTCGGAGTATCCCGAGTTCTTC
CASSLDSEYPEFF
>.|TRBJ2-1|TRBV29-1|.
TGCAGCGCGTTCAGGGGGGCGCGGGATGAGCAGTTCTTC
CSAFRGARDEQFF
>TRBD1|TRBJ1-1|TRBV7-7|.
TGTGCCAGCAGGGGGACAGGGGGCTCGAACACTGAAGCTTTCTTT
CASRGTGGSNTEAFF
>.|TRBJ1-6|TRBV4-1|.
TGCGCCAGCAGCCAAGTTGGTTCAGCGGATTCACCCCTCCACTTT
CASSQVGSADSPLHF
>.|TRBJ2-1|TRBV10-3|.
TGTGCCATCAGGGGCGGGACGAGCTCCTACAATGAGCAGTTCTTC
CAIRGGTSSYNEQFF
>.|TRBJ1-1|TRBV5-1|.
TGCGCCAGCAGCTTGACCCCGAGGAGGGACACTGAAGCTTTCTTT
CASSLTPRRDTEAFF
>.|TRBJ2-3|TRBV10-3|.
TGTGCCATCAGTGAGACAGACGGGAGCCTTACAGATACGCAGTATTTT
CAISETDGSLTDTQYF
>.|TRBJ1-1|TRBV12-5|.
TGTGCTAGTGGCCTCCCGGGGGGGGCCGAAGCTTTCTTT
CASGLPGGAEAFF
>.|TRBJ2-3|TRBV25-1|.
TGTGCCAGCAGTGAAGCTAACACAGATACGCAGTATTTT
CASSEANTDTQYF
>.|TRBJ2-2|TRBV29-1|.
TGCAGCGCCTACAGGGACACCGGGGAGCTGTTTTTT
CSAYRDTGELFF
>.|TRBJ1-4|TRBV30|.
TGTGCCTGGAACAGGGTGAGGAGCGAAAAACTGTTTTTT
CAWNRVRSEKLFF
>TRBD1|TRBJ1-5|TRBV5-1|.
TGCGCCAGCAGCTTGGGGGACAGAAACCTAACCACCGTTTTTCAGCCCCAGCATTTT
CASSLGDRNLTTVFQPQHF
>.|TRBJ2-5|TRBV10-1|.
TGCGCCAGCAGTGAGACCGGGGGAGGAAAGACCCAGTACTTC
CASSETGGGKTQYF
>.|TRBJ1-1|TRBV7-2|.
TGTGCCAGCAGCCAAGGACATATTACTGAAGCTTTCTTT
CASSQGHITEAFF
>TRBD1|TRBJ1-6|TRBV5-4|.
TGTGCCAGCAGCTTGCTCGGACAGGGAAATTCACCCCTCCACTTT
CASSLLGQGNSPLHF
>TRBD1|TRBJ1-1|TRBV19|.
TGTGCCAGTAGATTCGAGGACAGGGGTTGGACTGAAGCTTTCTTT
CASRFEDRGWTEAFF
>TRBD1|TRBJ1-4|TRBV30|.
TGTGCCTGGAGGATTGGACCCGGGACAGGGAATGAAAAACTGTTTTTT
CAWRIGPGTGNEKLFF